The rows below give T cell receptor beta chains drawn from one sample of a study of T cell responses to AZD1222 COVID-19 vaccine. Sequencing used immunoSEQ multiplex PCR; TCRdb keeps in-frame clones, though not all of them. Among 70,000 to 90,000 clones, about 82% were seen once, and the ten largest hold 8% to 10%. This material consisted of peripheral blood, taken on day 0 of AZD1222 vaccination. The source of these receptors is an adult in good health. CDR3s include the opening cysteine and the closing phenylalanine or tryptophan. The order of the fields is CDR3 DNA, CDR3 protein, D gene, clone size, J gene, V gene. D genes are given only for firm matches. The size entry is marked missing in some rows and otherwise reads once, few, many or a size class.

TGTGCCAGCAGTGGTGGGCGGGCTGAAGCTTTCTTT	CASSGGRAEAFF	NA	NA	TRBJ1-1	TRBV2
TGCGCCAGCAGCCAAGAAATCTTCGGCGGTGAGCAGTTCTTC	CASSQEIFGGEQFF	NA	NA	TRBJ2-1	TRBV4-3
TGTGCCAGCAGTCAAAATATCGGGGCAAGCTCCTCTGGGGCCAACGTCCTGACTTTC	CASSQNIGASSSGANVLTF	NA	NA	TRBJ2-6	TRBV2
TGTGCCAGCAGTGATAGGGGAGAGACCCAGTACTTC	CASSDRGETQYF	NA	NA	TRBJ2-5	TRBV5-5
TGTGCCAGCAGTCCGGGACTAGCGGGAGCGGGGGAGACCCAGTACTTC	CASSPGLAGAGETQYF	TRBD2	NA	TRBJ2-5	TRBV28
TGTGCCAGCTGTGGAGACAGGGGGAGTAACAATGAGCAGTTCTTC	CASCGDRGSNNEQFF	TRBD1	NA	TRBJ2-1	TRBV18
TGTGCCAGCAGTTTGGTTAGTGGAGGGTACAATGAGCAGTTCTTC	CASSLVSGGYNEQFF	NA	few	TRBJ2-1	TRBV27
TGCGCCAGCAGCCAACCTTTAGCGGGAGATGAGCAGTTCTTC	CASSQPLAGDEQFF	TRBD2	NA	TRBJ2-1	TRBV4-1
TGTGCCAGCAGTTACGGCTGGCAGGGTGATGGCTACACCTTC	CASSYGWQGDGYTF	NA	NA	TRBJ1-2	TRBV6-6
TGTGCCAGCAGCTTGTGGGCATCCGGGGGTCGATACAATGAGCAGTTCTTC	CASSLWASGGRYNEQFF	NA	NA	TRBJ2-1	TRBV5-5
TGTGCCAGCAGCCACGGCCCACGGGAGGCAGCGGGGGCCGGCGGGGAGCTGTTTTTT	CASSHGPREAAGAGGELFF	TRBD2	NA	TRBJ2-2	TRBV4-2
TGCAGCGGGGGACAGGGAACGAACACTGAAGCTTTCTTT	CSGGQGTNTEAFF	TRBD1	NA	TRBJ1-1	TRBV29-1
TGTGCCAGCTCACCGAAGGGTGGTTCGAACACCATATATTTT	CASSPKGGSNTIYF	NA	once	TRBJ1-3	TRBV18
TGTGCCAGCAGCGCTGGAGGCAGGCGACTTCCCTACGAGCAGTACTTC	CASSAGGRRLPYEQYF	NA	NA	TRBJ2-7	TRBV2
TGTGCCAGCAGTTTAGAGGGGGCGGTCACCGGGGAGCTGTTTTTT	CASSLEGAVTGELFF	TRBD1	NA	TRBJ2-2	TRBV28
TGTGCCAGCAGCCCCTTGGCGGTGGCGCTCGTTGGCAACACCGGGGAGCTGTTTTTT	CASSPLAVALVGNTGELFF	NA	NA	TRBJ2-2	TRBV7-2
TGTGCCAGCAGCCAAGACAGGGGATGGGAAGCTTTCTTT	CASSQDRGWEAFF	NA	NA	TRBJ1-1	TRBV4-2
TGTGCCAGCGGGGGAAGGGGCTACGAGCAGTACTTC	CASGGRGYEQYF	NA	NA	TRBJ2-7	TRBV7-9
TGTGCCAGCAGCCGCGATATGACTAGCGGGAGAGGTGAGCAGTTCTTC	CASSRDMTSGRGEQFF	TRBD2	NA	TRBJ2-1	TRBV7-2
TGTGCCAGCAGCTTGGTAGGGGGAGGATCCTACGAGCAGTACTTC	CASSLVGGGSYEQYF	NA	NA	TRBJ2-7	TRBV5-4
TGTGCCAGCTCTTCGGGGCCCTCTGGGGCCAACGTCCTGACTTTC	CASSSGPSGANVLTF	NA	NA	TRBJ2-6	TRBV7-2
TGTGCCATCAGTGGGACAGGGGGACGGGAGACCCAGTACTTC	CAISGTGGRETQYF	TRBD1	NA	TRBJ2-5	TRBV10-3
TGTGCCAGCAGCCCACCCCGACTAGCGGTCACCGGGGAGCTGTTTTTT	CASSPPRLAVTGELFF	TRBD2	NA	TRBJ2-2	TRBV7-2
TGTGCCAGCAGCCAAGCGATTACAGGGCCCTACGAGCAGTACTTC	CASSQAITGPYEQYF	NA	NA	TRBJ2-7	TRBV14
TGTGCCAGCAGTGTATGGGGATCGAACAATGAGCAGTTCTTC	CASSVWGSNNEQFF	NA	NA	TRBJ2-1	TRBV2
TGTGCCAGCAGCTTACTAGCGGGGTCCGAGCAGTACTTC	CASSLLAGSEQYF	TRBD2	NA	TRBJ2-7	TRBV7-2
TGTGCCAGCAGCTCCGTAGCGGGGGCCCTCGCCGGGCAGTACTTC	CASSSVAGALAGQYF	TRBD2	NA	TRBJ2-7	TRBV3-1/TRBV3-2
TGTGCCAGCAGCGAAGAGGGGATCATGGCGGGGAATTCACCCCTCCACTTT	CASSEEGIMAGNSPLHF	NA	NA	TRBJ1-6	TRBV7-8
TGTGCCAGCAGCCGGCTAGCGGGCTACACAGATACGCAGTATTTT	CASSRLAGYTDTQYF	TRBD2	NA	TRBJ2-3	TRBV7-3
TGTGCCAGTAGTCAGGTGACGAGTTCTAATTCACCCCTCCACTTT	CASSQVTSSNSPLHF	NA	NA	TRBJ1-6	TRBV19
TGCAGCGTTCCAGGGGCAACTAATGAAAAACTGTTTTTT	CSVPGATNEKLFF	NA	few	TRBJ1-4	TRBV29-1
TGCGCCAGCAGCTTGGTACCCCAGGGGGCCAAAAACATTCAGTACTTC	CASSLVPQGAKNIQYF	NA	NA	TRBJ2-4	TRBV5-1
TGTGCCAGCAGTCCCGGGACAGATACTAACTATGGCTACACCTTC	CASSPGTDTNYGYTF	TRBD1	NA	TRBJ1-2	TRBV28
TGTGCCAGCGCCCTGGGACAGGCCTACGAGCAGTACTTC	CASALGQAYEQYF	TRBD1	NA	TRBJ2-7	TRBV2
TGTGCCAGCAGTCTCAGCGCAGATACGCAGTATTTT	CASSLSADTQYF	NA	NA	TRBJ2-3	TRBV12-3/TRBV12-4
TGCGCCAGCACGCCAGGGGATTGGAATGAGCAGTTCTTC	CASTPGDWNEQFF	NA	NA	TRBJ2-1	TRBV5-1
TGTGCCAGCAGCGTAGATGGACAAGAGACCCAGTACTTC	CASSVDGQETQYF	NA	NA	TRBJ2-5	TRBV9